This entry lists 27 T cell receptor beta chains sequenced from one sample in a study of shared clonotypes between healthy human individuals. The naive CD8 population came from CD45RO-negative cells selected for CCR7, without terminally differentiated effector memory CD45RA+ cells. Generated by immunoSEQ multiplex PCR, the TCRdb table keeps only in-frame clones and is missing some. The repertoire holds around 1.9 million clones, with roughly 95% as singletons. Sequencing input: naive CD8+ T cells from PBMCs. The receptors originated from a man younger than 30 in good health. Some clones in this sample may be carry-over from other donors' samples.

The CDR3 region has the DNA TGTGCCAGCGGACTAGCAGGTGCCGGGGAGCTGTTTTTT. It codes for CASGLAGAGELFF. The chain has TRBV2 and TRBJ2-2; 8 positions match TRBD2. V trimming: 8 bases; J trimming: 6 bases; junction bases outside the gene matches: 5. Germline CDR1 and CDR2: SNHLY and FYNNEI. The CDR3 extends over 13 amino acids.

The V and J genes are TRBV5-6 and TRBJ2-1; 11 nucleotides match TRBD2. CDR1 is SGHDT and CDR2 is YYEEEE in the germline V gene. The ends lost 4 bases at V and 10 bases at J; junction bases unmatched: 7. The CDR3 runs to 14 residues. CDR3 DNA sequence: TGTGCCAGCAGCACTAGCGGGAGATTGCGGGAGCAGTTCTTC. This codes for CASSTSGRLREQFF.

Worth noting for this clone: The sample contains more than one DNA sequence encoding this CDR3. The chain carries TRBV27 and TRBJ2-1; D perhaps matches TRBD1 (6 bases). This CDR3 contains 14 residues. V was clipped by 8 bases and J by 4 bases, with 15 bases between them. CDR1 MNHEY and CDR2 SMNVEV come from the germline V gene (reference sequence). CDR3 sequence: CASSFRGQYNEQFF. For the CDR3, the DNA is TGTGCCAGCTCCTTTAGGGGACAATACAATGAGCAGTTCTTC.

The chain couples TRBV18 to TRBJ1-2; a possible D gene is TRBD1 (6 bases). Germline loops: CDR1 KGHSH, CDR2 LQKENI. Trimming removed 6 bases at V and 3 bases at J, with 14 bases between. The CDR3 loop spans 14 amino acids. In DNA form, the CDR3 reads TGTGCCAGCTCCGGAGGGGGGGTGCACTATGGCTACACCTTC. Encoded protein: CASSGGGVHYGYTF.

The gene calls are TRBV9 and TRBJ2-7, with D uncertain. The V and J ends lost 0 bases and 2 bases respectively, with 9 bases between them. Germline V gene data show CDR1 as SGDLS and CDR2 as YYNGEE. The CDR3 consists of 14 residues. CDR3 coding DNA: TGTGCCAGCAGCGTAGGCGACATAGCCTACGAGCAGTACTTC. This gives the protein CASSVGDIAYEQYF. The variable domain in full, completed from reference TRBV9 and TRBJ2-7, reads DSGVTQTPKHLITATGQRVTLRCSPRSGDLSVYWYQQSLDQGLQFLIQYYNGEERAKGNILERFSAQQFPDLHSELNLSSLELGDSALYFCASSVGDIAYEQYFGPGTRLTVT.

This clone has just a few counts. The same CDR3 also results from other DNA sequences found in this sample. The chain couples TRBV19 to TRBJ1-5, with D maybe TRBD1 (5 bases). V dropped 6 bases and J dropped 2 bases, with 5 bases sitting between them. The CDR3 runs to 12 residues. Germline V lookup: CDR1 LNHDA, CDR2 SQIVND (reference sequence). The CDR3 reads CASRTGNQPQHF. CDR3 bases: TGTGCCAGTAGGACAGGCAATCAGCCCCAGCATTTT.

This chain connects TRBV28 to TRBJ1-1; D unclear. The CDR3 is made up of 14 amino acids. V lost 3 bases, J lost 1 base, and 9 bases lay in between. Germline loops: CDR1 MDHEN, CDR2 SYDVKM. CDR3 residues: CASSLSRKNTEAFF. CDR3 nucleotide sequence: TGTGCCAGCAGTTTGTCAAGAAAGAACACTGAAGCTTTCTTT.

This sequence joins TRBV4-1 and TRBJ1-3; D remains ambiguous. V lost 2 bases and J lost 3, with 11 bases in between. Germline V CDR1 and CDR2: MGHRA, YSYEKL. CDR3 length: 15 amino acids. CDR3 sequence reads: CASSQLQLNGNTIYF. CDR3 nucleotides: TGCGCCAGCAGCCAATTACAATTAAATGGAAACACCATATATTTT.

The rearrangement uses TRBV28 and TRBJ2-7; a weak D match, TRBD2 (7 bases). The CDR3 is made up of 14 amino acids. Germline V gives CDR1 MDHEN, CDR2 SYDVKM. V was cut by 2 bases and J by 2 bases, with 10 bases left in between. CDR3 sequence reads: CASSLLGGPYEQYF. CDR3 nucleotides: TGTGCCAGCAGTTTACTCGGGGGGCCCTACGAGCAGTACTTC. Drawing the rest from reference TRBV28 and TRBJ2-7, the complete variable domain is DVKVTQSSRYLVKRTGEKVFLECVQDMDHENMFWYRQDPGLGLRLIYFSYDVKMKEKGDIPEGYSVSREKKERFSLILESASTNQTSMYLCASSLLGGPYEQYFGPGTRLTVT.

This clone was seen a handful of times. The gene calls are TRBV30 and TRBJ1-5; 7 nucleotides match TRBD1. Germline CDR1 is GTSNPN and CDR2 is SVGIG (reference sequence). The CDR3 loop spans 13 amino acids. Trimming at V came to 5 bases and at J to 0 bases, leaving 1 base not matched to a gene. DNA for the CDR3: TGTGCCTGGGGACAGGCTAGCAATCAGCCCCAGCATTTT. It is translated as CAWGQASNQPQHF.

This chain connects TRBV27 to TRBJ2-7, with a tentative D call TRBD1 (6 bases). In germline, CDR1 is MNHEY, CDR2 SMNVEV (reference sequence). This CDR3 spans 14 amino acids. Trimming took 6 bases from V and 2 from J, leaving 14 bases between them. CDR3 nucleotide sequence: TGTGCCAGCAGGCGAACAGGACAGACCTACGAGCAGTACTTC. It yields the protein CASRRTGQTYEQYF.

As for this clone: Other DNA sequences in the sample encode the same CDR3. The chain employs TRBV9 and TRBJ2-3; 8 bases line up with TRBD2. CDR3 length equals 15 residues. The V gene's germline CDR1 is SGDLS and CDR2 YYNGEE. J gave up 2 bases and V 3 bases, and 5 bases lay outside the gene matches. The CDR3 sequence is CASSATSGITDTQYF. DNA for the CDR3: TGTGCCAGCAGCGCTACTAGCGGTATCACAGATACGCAGTATTTT.

In this sample, this clone turned up once. This chain connects TRBV9 to TRBJ1-2; unclear D gene. This CDR3 is built from 18 residues. Trimming left V 3 bases short and J 1 base short, with 22 bases between. The germline CDR1 and CDR2 sequences are SGDLS and YYNGEE. In DNA, the CDR3 is TGTGCCAGCAGCGCCGGGCGGGGAAGTGAAACAGATAACTATGGCTACACCTTC. It encodes CASSAGRGSETDNYGYTF.

This clone was seen only once. V gene TRBV27 combines with J gene TRBJ1-1; 9 bases are shared with TRBD1. The CDR3 runs to 22 residues. Germline V lookup: CDR1 MNHEY, CDR2 SMNVEV (reference sequence). V trimming: 8 bases; J trimming: 13 bases; junction bases outside the gene matches: 41. CDR3: CASLGPIQGATMIQLGSSRGFF. CDR3 coding DNA: TGTGCCAGCTTGGGACCAATACAGGGGGCCACAATGATTCAACTCGGAAGCTCCAGGGGTTTCTTT.

The J gene is TRBJ2-7, the V gene TRBV7-9; D is undetermined. Trimming took off 9 bases at V and 0 bases at J, with 12 bases between the two ends. This CDR3 region has 13 residues. Looked up from germline, CDR1 is SEHNR and CDR2 is FQNEAQ (reference sequence). This CDR3 reads CASNRALSYEQYF. DNA of the CDR3: TGTGCCAGTAATAGGGCCCTCTCCTACGAGCAGTACTTC.

The chain recombines TRBV27 with TRBJ2-1; 11 bases align to TRBD2. The CDR3 length is 16 residues. Germline V gives CDR1 MNHEY, CDR2 SMNVEV (reference sequence). Trimming took 2 bases from V and 2 from J; bases not matched to a gene: 2. CDR3 DNA: TGTGCCAGCAGTTTACGGGGACTAGCGGCCTACAATGAGCAGTTCTTC. It specifies CASSLRGLAAYNEQFF.

This chain connects TRBV9 to TRBJ1-1; D may be TRBD1 (6 bases). The CDR3 spans 14 residues. In germline, CDR1 is SGDLS, CDR2 YYNGEE. V gave up 4 bases and J gave up 7 bases, with 17 bases separating them. CDR3 amino acids: CASSPGQIQGEAFF. In DNA, the CDR3 is TGTGCCAGCAGCCCCGGACAGATCCAGGGTGAAGCTTTCTTT.

The table lists this clone with a count of one. Other DNA sequences in this sample translate to the same CDR3. The chain carries TRBV27 and TRBJ2-3, with D maybe TRBD2 (5 bases). This CDR3 has 15 amino acids. Germline CDR1 is MNHEY and CDR2 is SMNVEV (reference sequence). The germline V and J ends were trimmed by 6 bases and 2 bases, with 15 bases remaining between them. In DNA form, the CDR3 reads TGTGCCAGCAGCCTACGCCTAGCAGTCACAGATACGCAGTATTTT. Amino acid sequence: CASSLRLAVTDTQYF.

This clone was seen a single time. The chain joins TRBV7-9 to TRBJ1-1; D is perhaps TRBD1 (5 bases). V lost 0 bases to trimming and J lost 1 base, with 15 bases between them. Germline V gene sequence: CDR1 SEHNR, CDR2 FQNEAQ (reference sequence). The CDR3 runs 17 residues. CDR3 protein: CASSLALSGQGNTEAFF. Written as DNA, the CDR3 is TGTGCCAGCAGCTTAGCGCTTAGTGGTCAGGGGAACACTGAAGCTTTCTTT.

On this clone: Other DNA sequences within the sample encode an identical CDR3. The chain links TRBV27 to TRBJ2-7; D could derive from TRBD1 or TRBD2 (5 bases each). Germline V CDR1 and CDR2: MNHEY, SMNVEV (reference sequence). CDR3 length equals 14 residues. Trimming removed 8 bases from V and 2 bases from J, with 16 bases in between. CDR3 in DNA: TGTGCCAGCCGGGGCGACCGGGGCGCCTACGAGCAGTACTTC. Its protein is CASRGDRGAYEQYF.

CDR3 residues: CAWSVLRQGKEQYF. The CDR3 nucleotides read TGTGCCTGGAGTGTACTACGGCAGGGGAAGGAGCAGTACTTC. The V and J genes are TRBV30 and TRBJ2-7; D perhaps matches TRBD1 (6 bases). CDR1 and CDR2 from the germline V gene are GTSNPN and SVGIG (reference sequence). The CDR3 has 14 amino acids. Trimming removed 0 bases at V and 7 bases at J, with 16 bases between. Variable domain in full (rest from reference TRBV30 and TRBJ2-7): SQTIHQWPATLVQPVGSPLSLECTVEGTSNPNLYWYRQAAGRGLQLLFYSVGIGQISSEVPQNLSASRPQDRQFILSSKKLLLSDSGFYLCAWSVLRQGKEQYFGPGTRLTVT.

The chain is built from TRBV9 and TRBJ2-3; perhaps D is TRBD1 or TRBD2 (7 bases each). CDR1 and CDR2 (germline): SGDLS, YYNGEE. Trimming cost V 3 bases and J 2 bases, with 16 bases left between them. The CDR3 is 16 residues long. The CDR3 bases are TGTGCCAGCAGCGCCTCAGGGGGGGTGTACACAGATACGCAGTATTTT. Protein: CASSASGGVYTDTQYF.

CDR3 bases: TGTGCCAGCAGCCTAGGTGGCGGGGCCTTTGAAGCTTTCTTT. This codes for CASSLGGGAFEAFF. The chain has TRBV7-2 and TRBJ1-1; perhaps TRBD1 as D (5 bases). Between the trimmed V and J ends, which lost 5 bases and 7 bases, there was a span of 17 bases. This CDR3 comprises 14 residues. The germline gives CDR1 SGHTA, CDR2 FQGNSA.

The CDR3 coding sequence is TGTGCCAGCAGTGACAGTTCCTACTCCTACAATGAGCAGTTCTTC. It translates to CASSDSSYSYNEQFF. The rearrangement links TRBV2 to TRBJ2-1; D ambiguous. This CDR3 contains 15 residues. The germline V gene has CDR1 SNHLY and CDR2 FYNNEI. The germline V and J ends were trimmed by 3 bases and 0 bases, with 9 bases remaining between them. Looking up the rest from reference TRBV2 and TRBJ2-1 gives the full variable domain: EPEVTQTPSHQVTQMGQEVILRCVPISNHLYFYWYRQILGQKVEFLVSFYNNEISEKSEIFDDQFSVERPDGSNFTLKIRSTKLEDSAMYFCASSDSSYSYNEQFFGPGTRLTVL.

This rearrangement joins TRBV5-5 to TRBJ2-7, with D possibly TRBD2 on 5 matching bases. Germline V CDR1 and CDR2: SGHKS, YYEKEE (reference sequence). Trimming stripped 4 bases from V and 2 bases from J, with 22 bases between. The length of the CDR3 is 17 residues. CDR3 sequence reads: CASSHTFVGEVPYEQYF. The DNA of the CDR3 is TGTGCCAGCAGCCACACCTTTGTCGGGGAAGTTCCCTACGAGCAGTACTTC. Full variable domain (remainder filled in from reference TRBV5-5 and TRBJ2-7): DAGVTQSPTHLIKTRGQQVTLRCSPISGHKSVSWYQQVLGQGPQFIFQYYEKEERGRGNFPDRFSARQFPNYSSELNVNALLLGDSALYLCASSHTFVGEVPYEQYFGPGTRLTVT.

The CDR3 protein is CASKKEGTQPQHF. Written as DNA, the CDR3 is TGTGCCAGCAAGAAGGAGGGTACTCAGCCCCAGCATTTT. V and J are TRBV27 and TRBJ1-5; D gene unclear. Germline V CDR1 and CDR2: MNHEY, SMNVEV (reference sequence). Trimming cost V 7 bases and J 6 bases, with 13 bases left between them. The CDR3 is 13 residues long.

The chain recombines TRBV4-3 with TRBJ2-3; perhaps TRBD2 as D (5 bases). Trimming took off 0 bases at V and 1 base at J, with 17 bases between the two ends. Germline CDR1 LGHNA, CDR2 YSLEER. The CDR3 extends over 18 amino acids. The CDR3 reads CASSQEDLGSARTDTQYF. CDR3 coding DNA: TGCGCCAGCAGCCAAGAGGACTTGGGTAGCGCCCGCACAGATACGCAGTATTTT.